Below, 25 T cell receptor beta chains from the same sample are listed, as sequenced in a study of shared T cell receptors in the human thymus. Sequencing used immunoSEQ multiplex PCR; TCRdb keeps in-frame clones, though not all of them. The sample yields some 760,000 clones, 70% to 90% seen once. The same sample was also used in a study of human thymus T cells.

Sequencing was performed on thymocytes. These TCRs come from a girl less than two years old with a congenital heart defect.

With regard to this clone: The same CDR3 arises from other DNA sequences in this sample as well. Here the CDR3 reads CASSLTGHYGYTF. The CDR3 nucleotides read TGTGCCAGCAGCCTGACAGGCCACTATGGCTACACCTTC. This chain joins TRBV28 and TRBJ1-2, with D tentatively TRBD1 (6 bases). Trimming shortened V by 6 bases and J by 3 bases, and 11 bases separated the two germline ends. Germline CDR1 MDHEN, CDR2 SYDVKM. CDR3 length: 13 amino acids.

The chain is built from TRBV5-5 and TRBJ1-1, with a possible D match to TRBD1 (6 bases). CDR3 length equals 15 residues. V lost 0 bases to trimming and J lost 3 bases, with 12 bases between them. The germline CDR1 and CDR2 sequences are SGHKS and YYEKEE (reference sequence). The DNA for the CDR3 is TGTGCCAGCAGCTTGGTGGGGGGGGCATACACTGAAGCTTTCTTT. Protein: CASSLVGGAYTEAFF.

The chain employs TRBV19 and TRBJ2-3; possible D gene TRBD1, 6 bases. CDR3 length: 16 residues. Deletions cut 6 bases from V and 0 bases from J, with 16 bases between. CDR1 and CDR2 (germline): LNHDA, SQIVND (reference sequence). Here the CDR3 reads CASRNKTGRSTDTQYF. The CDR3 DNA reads TGTGCCAGTAGGAACAAGACAGGCCGTAGCACAGATACGCAGTATTTT.

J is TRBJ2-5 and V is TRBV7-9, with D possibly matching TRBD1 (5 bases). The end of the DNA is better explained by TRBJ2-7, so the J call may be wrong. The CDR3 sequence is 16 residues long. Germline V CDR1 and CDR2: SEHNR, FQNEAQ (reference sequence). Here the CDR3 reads CASSLTPAGLGLEQYF. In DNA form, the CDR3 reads TGTGCCAGCAGCCTAACTCCCGCAGGGCTCGGGCTCGAGCAGTACTTC.

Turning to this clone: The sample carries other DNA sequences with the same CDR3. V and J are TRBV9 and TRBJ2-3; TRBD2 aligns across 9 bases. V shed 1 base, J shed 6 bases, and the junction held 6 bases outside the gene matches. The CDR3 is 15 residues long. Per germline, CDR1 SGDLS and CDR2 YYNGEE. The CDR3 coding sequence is TGTGCCAGCAGCGTACGTGCGGGGGGGATTGATACGCAGTATTTT. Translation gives CASSVRAGGIDTQYF.

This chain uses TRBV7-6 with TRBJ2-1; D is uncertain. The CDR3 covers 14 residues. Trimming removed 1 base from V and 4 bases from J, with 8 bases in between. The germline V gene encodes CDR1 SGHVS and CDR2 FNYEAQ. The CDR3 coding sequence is TGTGCCAGCAGCTTAGTTCCATTTTACAATGAGCAGTTCTTC. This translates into CASSLVPFYNEQFF.

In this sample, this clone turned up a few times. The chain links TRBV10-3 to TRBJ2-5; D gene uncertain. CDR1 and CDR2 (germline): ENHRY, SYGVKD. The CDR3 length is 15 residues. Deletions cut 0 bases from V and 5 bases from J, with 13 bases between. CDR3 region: CAISESRPAEETQYF. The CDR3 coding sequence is TGTGCCATCAGTGAGTCGCGGCCTGCCGAGGAGACCCAGTACTTC.

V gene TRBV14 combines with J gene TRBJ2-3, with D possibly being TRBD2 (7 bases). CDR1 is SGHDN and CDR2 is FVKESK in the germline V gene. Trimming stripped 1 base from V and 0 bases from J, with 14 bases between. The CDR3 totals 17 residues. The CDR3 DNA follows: TGTGCCAGCAGCCAAGTTCTGGGGGGGGCGAGCACAGATACGCAGTATTTT. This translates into CASSQVLGGASTDTQYF. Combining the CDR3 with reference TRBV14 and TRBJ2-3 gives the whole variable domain EAGVTQFPSHSVIEKGQTVTLRCDPISGHDNLYWYRRVMGKEIKFLLHFVKESKQDESGMPNNRFLAERTGGTYSTLKVQPAELEDSGVYFCASSQVLGGASTDTQYFGPGTRLTVL.

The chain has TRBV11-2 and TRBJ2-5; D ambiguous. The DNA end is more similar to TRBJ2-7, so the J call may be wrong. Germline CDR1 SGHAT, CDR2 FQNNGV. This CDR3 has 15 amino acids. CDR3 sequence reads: CASTPGGTVSYEQYF. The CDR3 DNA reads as TGTGCCAGCACCCCTGGTGGTACAGTCTCCTACGAGCAGTACTTC.

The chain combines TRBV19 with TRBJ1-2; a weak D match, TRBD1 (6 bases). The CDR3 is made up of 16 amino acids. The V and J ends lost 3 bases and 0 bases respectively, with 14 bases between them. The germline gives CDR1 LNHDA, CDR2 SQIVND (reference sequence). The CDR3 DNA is TGTGCCAGTAGTATTTCTGAAAGGGGGACTAACTATGGCTACACCTTC. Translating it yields CASSISERGTNYGYTF.

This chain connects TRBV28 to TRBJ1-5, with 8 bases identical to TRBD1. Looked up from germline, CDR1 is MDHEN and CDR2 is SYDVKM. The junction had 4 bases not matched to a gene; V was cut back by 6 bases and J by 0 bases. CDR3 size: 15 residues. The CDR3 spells CASSVTGASNQPQHF. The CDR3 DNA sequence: TGTGCCAGCAGCGTGACAGGGGCTAGCAATCAGCCCCAGCATTTT.

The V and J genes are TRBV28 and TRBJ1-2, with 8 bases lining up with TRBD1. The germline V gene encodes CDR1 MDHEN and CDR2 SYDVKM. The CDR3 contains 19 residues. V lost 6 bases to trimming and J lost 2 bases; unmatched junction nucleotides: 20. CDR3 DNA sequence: TGTGCCAGCAGCACCTTTGACAGGGGCACAGTAGAAATCAACTATGGCTACACCTTC. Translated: CASSTFDRGTVEINYGYTF.

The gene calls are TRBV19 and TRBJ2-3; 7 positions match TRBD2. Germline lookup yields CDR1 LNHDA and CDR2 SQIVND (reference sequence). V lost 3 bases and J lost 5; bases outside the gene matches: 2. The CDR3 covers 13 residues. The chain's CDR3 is CASSIRGEDTQYF. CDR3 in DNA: TGTGCCAGTAGTATTCGGGGGGAAGATACGCAGTATTTT.

The CDR3 protein is CASSSRDSLYNEQFF. The CDR3 DNA is TGTGCCAGTAGTAGTCGGGACAGCCTCTACAATGAGCAGTTCTTC. This rearrangement joins TRBV19 to TRBJ2-1; 7 nucleotides agree with TRBD1. Germline V gene lookup returns CDR1 LNHDA and CDR2 SQIVND (reference sequence). The CDR3 is 15 amino acids. V shed 4 bases and J 3 bases; nucleotides not matched to a gene: 6.

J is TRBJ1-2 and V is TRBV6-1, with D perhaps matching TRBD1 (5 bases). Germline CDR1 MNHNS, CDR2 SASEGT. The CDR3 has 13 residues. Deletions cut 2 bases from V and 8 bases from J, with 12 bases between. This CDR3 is CASSERGLNGYTF. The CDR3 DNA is TGTGCCAGCAGTGAAAGGGGCTTAAACGGCTACACCTTC.

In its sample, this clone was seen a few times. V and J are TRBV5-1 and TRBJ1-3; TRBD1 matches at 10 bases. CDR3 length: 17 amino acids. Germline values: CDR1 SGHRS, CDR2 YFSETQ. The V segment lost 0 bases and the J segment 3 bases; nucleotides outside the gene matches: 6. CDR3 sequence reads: CASSLGQGARRGNTIYF. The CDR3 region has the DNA TGCGCCAGCAGCTTGGGACAGGGGGCCCGACGTGGAAACACCATATATTTT.

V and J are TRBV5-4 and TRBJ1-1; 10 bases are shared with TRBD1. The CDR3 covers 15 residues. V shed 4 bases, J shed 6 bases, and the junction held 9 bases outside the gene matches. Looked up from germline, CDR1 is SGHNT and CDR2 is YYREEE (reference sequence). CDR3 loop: CASSPVGTGAPEAFF. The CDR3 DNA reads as TGTGCCAGCAGCCCGGTTGGGACAGGGGCCCCTGAAGCTTTCTTT.

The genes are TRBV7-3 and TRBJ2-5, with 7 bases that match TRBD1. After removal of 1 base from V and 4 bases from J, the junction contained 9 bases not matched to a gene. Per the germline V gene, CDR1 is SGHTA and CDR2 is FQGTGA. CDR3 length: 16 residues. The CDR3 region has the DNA TGTGCCAGCAGCTTAATAGGGGACAGTCGACGAGAGACCCAGTACTTC. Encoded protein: CASSLIGDSRRETQYF.

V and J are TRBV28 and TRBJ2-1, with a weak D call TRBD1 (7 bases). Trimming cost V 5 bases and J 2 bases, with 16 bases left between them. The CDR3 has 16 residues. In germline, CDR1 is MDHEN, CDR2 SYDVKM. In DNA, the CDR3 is TGTGCCAGCAGTCCCCCGACAGGGACTCCCTACAATGAGCAGTTCTTC. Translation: CASSPPTGTPYNEQFF.

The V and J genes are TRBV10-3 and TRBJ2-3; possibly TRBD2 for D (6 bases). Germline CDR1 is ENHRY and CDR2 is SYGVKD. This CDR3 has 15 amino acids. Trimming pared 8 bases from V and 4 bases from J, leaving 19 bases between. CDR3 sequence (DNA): TGTGCCATCCAGGAGGCCCGACTAGACGCAGATACGCAGTATTTT. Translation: CAIQEARLDADTQYF.

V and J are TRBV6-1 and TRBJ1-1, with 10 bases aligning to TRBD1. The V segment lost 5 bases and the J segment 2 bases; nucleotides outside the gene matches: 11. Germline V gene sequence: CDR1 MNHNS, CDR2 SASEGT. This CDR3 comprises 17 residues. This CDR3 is CASSKGTGDYINTEAFF. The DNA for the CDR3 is TGTGCCAGCAGTAAAGGGACAGGGGACTACATTAACACTGAAGCTTTCTTT.

In nucleotides, the CDR3 is TGCGCCAGCTGCTGCGGACAGACTTCTGGAAACACCATATATTTT. Amino acids: CASCCGQTSGNTIYF. The rearrangement joins TRBV5-1 to TRBJ1-3, with D perhaps TRBD1 (6 bases). Trimming pared 7 bases from V and 1 base from J, leaving 15 bases between. The CDR3 has 15 amino acids. Germline V gene data show CDR1 as SGHRS and CDR2 as YFSETQ.

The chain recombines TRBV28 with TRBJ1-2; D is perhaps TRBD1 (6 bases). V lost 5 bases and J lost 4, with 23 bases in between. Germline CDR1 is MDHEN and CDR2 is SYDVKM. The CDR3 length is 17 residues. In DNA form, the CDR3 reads TGTGCCAGCAGTCTATCTACAGGGTCCAACCCCTCCTATGGCTACACCTTC. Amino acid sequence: CASSLSTGSNPSYGYTF.

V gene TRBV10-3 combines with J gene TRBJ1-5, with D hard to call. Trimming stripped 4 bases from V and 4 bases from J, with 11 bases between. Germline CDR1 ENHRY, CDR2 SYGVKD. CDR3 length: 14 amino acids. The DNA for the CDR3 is TGTGCCATCAGTGTACAGAAAGAGAATCAGCCCCAGCATTTT. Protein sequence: CAISVQKENQPQHF.

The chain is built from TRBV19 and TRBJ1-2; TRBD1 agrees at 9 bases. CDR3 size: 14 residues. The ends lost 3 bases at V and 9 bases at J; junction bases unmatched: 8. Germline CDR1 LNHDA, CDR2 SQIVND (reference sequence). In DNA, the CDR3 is TGTGCCAGTAGTATCTGGCCGGGACAGGGATGCTACACCTTC. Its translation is CASSIWPGQGCYTF.